This TCR beta chain appears in the sequencing data of a study of blood T cell repertoires in COVID-19. Study as a whole: COVID-19 samples, acute and convalescent, were from the United States, Italy and Spain.

Clones were read by immunoSEQ multiplex PCR, and TCRdb kept only the in-frame ones, dropping some. The sample has around 160,000 clones; 80% are singletons. CDR3 length: 15 amino acids. Trimming left V 1 base short and J 7 bases short, with 12 bases between. Germline CDR1 SGHRS, CDR2 YFSETQ. The TCR originated in a man aged 55 to 69 with active or convalescent COVID-19. V and J are TRBV5-1 and TRBJ1-6; D remains unclear. The sequenced sample was peripheral blood. In nucleotides, the CDR3 is TGCGCCAGCAGCTTGAACGGGATGAAGAATTCACCCCTCCACTTT. It yields the protein CASSLNGMKNSPLHF.